The 22 T cell receptor beta chains reported below all come from one sample, sequenced in a study of shared clonotypes between healthy human individuals. Here immunoSEQ multiplex PCR was the method, and the copy in TCRdb shows in-frame clones only, minus some. The table includes roughly 1.4 million clones, about 98.5% detected once. Sequencing was done on a sample of naive CD4+ T cells sorted from blood. Regarding subset: CD45RA+ positively selected. The receptors were sampled from a man aged 25-45 years in good health.

V gene TRBV30 combines with J gene TRBJ1-5; D gene unclear. The CDR3 has 13 residues. Germline-derived CDR1 and CDR2 are GTSNPN and SVGIG (reference sequence). With 0 bases removed from V and 6 bases from J, the gap between germline ends came to 9 bases. The DNA for the CDR3 is TGTGCCTGGAGTGTAGATGCGGGTCAGCCCCAGCATTTT. Its translation: CAWSVDAGQPQHF.

V gene TRBV30 combines with J gene TRBJ1-2; 7 nucleotides align to TRBD1. The V and J ends lost 3 bases and 6 bases, in that order; junction bases with no gene match: 7. Germline values: CDR1 GTSNPN, CDR2 SVGIG (reference sequence). CDR3 length: 13 amino acids. This chain's CDR3 is CAWRKDRKNGYTF. The CDR3 DNA is TGTGCCTGGAGGAAGGACAGGAAGAATGGCTACACCTTC.

V gene TRBV27 combines with J gene TRBJ2-7; D is perhaps TRBD1 or TRBD2 (5 bases each). Trimming left V 10 bases short and J 3 bases short, with 10 bases between. The CDR3 covers 11 residues. Per the germline V gene, CDR1 is MNHEY and CDR2 is SMNVEV (reference sequence). CDR3 DNA: TGTGCCATCCGGGGCTACTACGAGCAGTACTTC. Translation gives CAIRGYYEQYF.

The chain recombines TRBV28 with TRBJ1-5; D unclear. The germline gives CDR1 MDHEN, CDR2 SYDVKM. Between the trimmed V and J ends, which lost 4 bases and 4 bases, there was a span of 14 bases. This CDR3 spans 15 amino acids. The DNA of the CDR3 is TGTGCCAGCAGTTCACCGCTAGGGATTAATCAGCCCCAGCATTTT. This gives the protein CASSSPLGINQPQHF.

V usage is TRBV5-1 and J usage is TRBJ2-7; the match to TRBD1 covers 10 bases. From germline, CDR1 is SGHRS and CDR2 YFSETQ. This CDR3 has 14 residues. The V and J ends lost 5 bases and 3 bases, in that order; junction bases with no gene match: 5. The CDR3 here is CASRNGQGGYEQYF. The CDR3, as DNA: TGCGCCAGCAGGAATGGACAGGGGGGCTACGAGCAGTACTTC.

For this clone: This sample also contains other DNA sequences that code for the same CDR3. V usage is TRBV18 and J usage is TRBJ2-7; a weak D match, TRBD1 (6 bases). The germline CDR1 and CDR2 sequences are KGHSH and LQKENI. Trimming left V 2 bases short and J 3 bases short, with 11 bases between. CDR3 size: 14 residues. The CDR3 DNA sequence: TGTGCCAGCTCACCAGGGGGCCGCGGCTACGAGCAGTACTTC. It is translated as CASSPGGRGYEQYF.

The chain recombines TRBV5-4 with TRBJ1-2, with D tentatively TRBD1 (5 bases). The CDR3 spans 14 residues. Germline CDR1 reads SGHNT; CDR2 reads YYREEE (reference sequence). V lost 2 bases and J 0 bases, leaving 8 bases between the germline ends. Here the CDR3 reads CASSFRASNYGYTF. CDR3 nucleotide sequence: TGTGCCAGCAGCTTCAGGGCTTCTAACTATGGCTACACCTTC.

The chain couples TRBV2 to TRBJ2-7; 7 bases align to TRBD1. V lost 5 bases and J lost 3; bases outside the gene matches: 7. Germline CDR1 is SNHLY and CDR2 is FYNNEI. The CDR3 is 14 residues long. The CDR3 reads CASSRQGISYEQYF. CDR3 in DNA: TGTGCCAGCAGTAGACAGGGAATCAGCTACGAGCAGTACTTC.

The chain employs TRBV9 and TRBJ2-6; no reliable D call. Trimming removed 0 bases from V and 4 bases from J, with 14 bases in between. CDR3 length equals 17 residues. From germline, CDR1 is SGDLS and CDR2 YYNGEE. CDR3 sequence: CASSVDVAAIGANVLTF. DNA for the CDR3: TGTGCCAGCAGCGTAGACGTAGCCGCTATCGGGGCCAACGTCCTGACTTTC.

With respect to this clone: The sample contains more than one DNA sequence encoding this CDR3. The chain couples TRBV7-3 to TRBJ2-7; D perhaps matches TRBD1 (5 bases). Between the trimmed V and J ends, which lost 4 bases and 1 base, there was a span of 8 bases. Germline V lookup: CDR1 SGHTA, CDR2 FQGTGA. This CDR3 is built from 13 residues. CDR3 coding DNA: TGTGCCAGCAGCTCCCCAGGGTCCTACGAGCAGTACTTC. Residues: CASSSPGSYEQYF.

The V and J genes are TRBV5-4 and TRBJ1-2; 9 positions agree with TRBD1. The V gene end was trimmed by 7 bases and the J gene end by 2 bases; junction bases not matched to a gene: 15. Germline assignment: CDR1 SGHNT and CDR2 YYREEE (reference sequence). This CDR3 comprises 17 residues. In nucleotides, the CDR3 is TGTGCCAGCTTCTCTTCGGTAGGGACAGGGACAAACTATGGCTACACCTTC. It encodes CASFSSVGTGTNYGYTF.

The chain employs TRBV29-1 and TRBJ2-4, with 9 bases identical to TRBD1. V dropped 2 bases and J dropped 8; count of bases not matched to a gene: 7. CDR1 and CDR2 from the germline V gene are SQVTM and ANQGSEA. The CDR3 extends over 14 amino acids. CDR3 nucleotides: TGCAGCGTTGAAACGTGGACAGGGGATGACATTCAGTACTTC. Protein product: CSVETWTGDDIQYF.

J is TRBJ1-2 and V is TRBV14, with TRBD1 as a possible D gene (5 bases). Germline CDR1 SGHDN, CDR2 FVKESK. The CDR3 runs to 12 residues. The V gene lost 5 bases and the J gene lost 13 bases, with 17 bases spanning the gap. The CDR3 spells CASSDGWGISTF. The CDR3 region has the DNA TGTGCCAGCAGCGACGGCTGGGGGATAAGCACCTTC.

The chain is built from TRBV27 and TRBJ2-1; 10 bases map to TRBD2. From germline, CDR1 is MNHEY and CDR2 SMNVEV (reference sequence). The CDR3 sequence is 15 residues long. Trimming cost V 5 bases and J 8 bases; bases outside gene matches: 9. The CDR3 protein is CASSLQLAGFDEQFF. CDR3 DNA: TGTGCCAGCAGTCTGCAACTAGCGGGATTTGATGAGCAGTTCTTC.

The chain recombines TRBV5-1 with TRBJ2-5, with 7 bases identical to TRBD1. CDR1 SGHRS and CDR2 YFSETQ come from the germline V gene. V trimming: 4 bases; J trimming: 5 bases; junction bases outside the gene matches: 11. The CDR3 is 15 residues long. CDR3 loop: CASSLQTGSGETQYF. In nucleotides, the CDR3 is TGCGCCAGCAGCCTGCAGACAGGGTCGGGGGAGACCCAGTACTTC.

J is TRBJ2-1 and V is TRBV5-1; 12 nucleotides match TRBD1. J was trimmed by 9 bases and V by 2 bases; bases with no gene match: 9. Germline CDR1 reads SGHRS; CDR2 reads YFSETQ. The CDR3 is 16 residues long. The CDR3 loop is CASSLTGTGGLGEQFF. The DNA for the CDR3 is TGCGCCAGCAGCTTAACCGGGACAGGGGGCCTTGGTGAGCAGTTCTTC.

This clone appeared a single time. V and J are TRBV25-1 and TRBJ2-5; D could derive from TRBD1 or TRBD2 (5 bases each). The germline V gene encodes CDR1 MGHDK and CDR2 SYGVNS. This CDR3 spans 16 amino acids. The V gene lost 5 bases and the J gene lost 4 bases, with 20 bases spanning the gap. The CDR3 bases are TGTGCCAGCAGTCACTGGGGCGTTGGGGGATTAGAGACCCAGTACTTC. Translating it yields CASSHWGVGGLETQYF.

The chain links TRBV5-6 to TRBJ2-2, with TRBD2 as a possible D gene (6 bases). Trimming stripped 7 bases from V and 4 bases from J, with 17 bases between. Germline loops: CDR1 SGHDT, CDR2 YYEEEE. The CDR3 contains 15 residues. The CDR3 spells CASRLRRGITGELFF. The CDR3 nucleotides read TGTGCCAGCCGTCTGAGGCGGGGAATCACCGGGGAGCTGTTTTTT.

The V call is TRBV15, the J call TRBJ2-5, with 9 bases matching TRBD2. The CDR3 is 18 residues long. J was trimmed by 1 base and V by 5 bases; bases with no gene match: 14. Germline CDR1 LNHNV, CDR2 YYDKDF (reference sequence). CDR3 nucleotide sequence: TGTGCCACCAGCCCTTCGTTTCGCGGGACTAGCCTCCAAGAGACCCAGTACTTC. It translates to CATSPSFRGTSLQETQYF. The entire variable domain, with the rest obtained from reference TRBV15 and TRBJ2-5, is as follows: DAMVIQNPRYQVTQFGKPVTLSCSQTLNHNVMYWYQQKSSQAPKLLFHYYDKDFNNEADTPDNFQSRRPNTSFCFLDIRSPGLGDTAMYLCATSPSFRGTSLQETQYFGPGTRLLVL.

This clone was found once. Other DNA sequences from this sample encode an identical CDR3 as well. This rearrangement joins TRBV5-1 to TRBJ2-7; D ambiguous. The ends were cut back, 0 bases at V and 4 bases at J, with 8 bases in the middle. Per germline, CDR1 SGHRS and CDR2 YFSETQ. This CDR3 contains 13 residues. CDR3: CASSLVQDYEQYF. In DNA, the CDR3 is TGCGCCAGCAGCTTGGTGCAGGATTACGAGCAGTACTTC.

This chain connects TRBV2 to TRBJ2-5; 7 nucleotides line up with TRBD2. The CDR3 is made up of 13 amino acids. Trimming cost V 8 bases and J 2 bases; bases outside gene matches: 5. The germline gives CDR1 SNHLY, CDR2 FYNNEI. The CDR3 sequence: CASRRESQETQYF. CDR3 DNA sequence: TGTGCCAGCCGGCGGGAGTCGCAAGAGACCCAGTACTTC.

The chain has TRBV6-5 and TRBJ2-7; possibly TRBD2 for D (6 bases). V was shortened by 0 bases and J by 7 bases, with 19 bases between the two germline ends. The CDR3 spans 16 residues. Germline V gives CDR1 MNHEY, CDR2 SVGAGI. CDR3 protein: CASSYSMWDSPKEQYF. For the CDR3, the DNA is TGTGCCAGCAGTTACTCGATGTGGGACTCCCCCAAGGAGCAGTACTTC.